This T cell receptor (beta chain) was captured in a study of blood T cell repertoires in COVID-19. Study context: Specimens from acute and convalescent COVID-19 originated in the United States, Italy and Spain. Sources were T cells, B-cell-depleted T cells, or PBMCs; the material itself was cDNA or gDNA.

Germline V lookup: CDR1 MNHEY, CDR2 SMNVEV (reference sequence). This CDR3 is 19 amino acids long. V was clipped by 4 bases and J by 3 bases; unmatched bases: 16. Enrolled during active infection, Seattle patients were then followed longitudinally. In the original analysis: From reference gene primer amplification, estimates of nucleated cell counts were derived. Here immunoSEQ multiplex PCR was the method, and the copy in TCRdb shows in-frame clones only, minus some. D and trimming were read from the DNA, whereas the V and J calls and clone size are those reported in that table. The sample holds 300,000 to 450,000 clones, more than 75% seen once.

The chain couples TRBV27 to TRBJ2-1, with 9 bases that match TRBD1. The source is a woman younger than 45 with COVID-19, enrolled during active disease. The sequencing input was peripheral blood. The CDR3 reads CASSSRGQGSRDHYNEQFF. Here the CDR3 DNA reads TGTGCCAGCAGTTCACGGGGACAGGGTAGTCGGGACCACTACAATGAGCAGTTCTTC.